One T cell receptor (beta chain) is described in this entry. This clonotype was recorded once. The antigen it binds to is not known. No base quality information exists; no much larger clone differs at one position. One read alone makes for weak evidence. Sequences MNHGY (CDR1) and SAAAGT (CDR2) are obtained from the germline V gene. From V the trimming removes 3 bases and from J it removes 5 bases, while the gene matches leave 12 bases of the junction unaccounted for. Taken from cysteine to phenylalanine, the CDR3 has 16 residues. The kept DNA is CDR3 alone, 48 bases in frame from the first base. The sequencer was an Illumina HiSeq 1500. The public reads were quality trimmed at Q25 with fastp and then assembled into clones with MiXCR by TCRdb, keeping productive beta chains. Rows with a matching CDR3 protein are joined into one entry that keeps the most common DNA and genes. This sample has around 300,000 distinct CDR3 sequences in its table, and approximately 22% of those were observed once. In total, the top ten clones hold about 20% of the sample.

This sample was taken from a study of T cell repertoires in cytomegalovirus infection (dated by TCRdb to between 2019 and 2020). Regarding the study in general: Peptide stimulations targeted recently identified HLA-C-restricted CMV epitopes, whose presentation resists viral immunomodulation, together with well-studied HLA-B-restricted epitopes. Donor HLA type was relevant to the analysis, as public TCR beta signatures indicated carriage of CMV infection together with the matching HLA type.

Explained via the paper, the treatment or condition label denotes: in vitro stimulation with specific CMV peptide epitopes to enrich CMV-specific T cells. Study-wide conclusions, independent of this receptor: In both this cohort and an independent cohort of several hundred donors, the cumulative frequency of public TCR beta family members distinguished carriers of CMV infection plus the relevant HLA type. In the ex vivo response, HLA-C-restricted CMV-specific TCR beta clonotypes were dominant, and in two of eight donors the single most frequent clonotype came from this HLA-C-restricted group.

The material was cultured PBMCs, obtained from culture after CMV antigen stimulation. The sequence is built from TRBV6-8 and TRBJ1-2, and TRBD1 matches 7 of the central bases. The TCR was taken from a human donor in good health (CMV status not recorded). Some clones in this sample may be carry-over from other donors' samples. The DNA sequence is as follows: TGTGCCAGCAGTTATTTTCTCAGGGGGGGAGGATATGGCTACACCTTC. Translated, this is CASSYFLRGGGYGYTF.